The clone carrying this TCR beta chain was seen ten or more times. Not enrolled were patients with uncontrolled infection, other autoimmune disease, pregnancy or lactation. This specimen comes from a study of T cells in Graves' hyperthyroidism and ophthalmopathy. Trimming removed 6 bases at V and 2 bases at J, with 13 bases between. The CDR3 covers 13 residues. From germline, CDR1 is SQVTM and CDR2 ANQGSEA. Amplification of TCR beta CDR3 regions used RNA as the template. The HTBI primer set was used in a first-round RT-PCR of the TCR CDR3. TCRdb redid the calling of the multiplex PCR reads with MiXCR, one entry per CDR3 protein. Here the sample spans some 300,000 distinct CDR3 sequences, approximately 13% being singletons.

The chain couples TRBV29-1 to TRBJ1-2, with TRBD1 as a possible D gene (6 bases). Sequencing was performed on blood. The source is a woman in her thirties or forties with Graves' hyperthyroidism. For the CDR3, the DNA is TGCAGCGTGGCACAGGGAATCAACTATGGCTACACCTTC. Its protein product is CSVAQGINYGYTF.